This passage covers 8 T cell receptor beta chains from one sample sequenced in a study of T cells expressing NK-cell markers. After re-calling the 5' RACE reads, TCRdb lists one entry per CDR3 protein, DNA absent. Found here are about 370,000 distinct CDR3 sequences; the top ten clones hold approximately 11%. The sample consisted of blood T cells: a sorted CD56 or NKG2C T cell subset, CD4+ or CD8+ T cells, or bulk PBMC T cells (not recorded which). All receptors derive from a woman between 45 and 60 years old in good health.

The chain combines TRBV10-2 with TRBJ2-4; without DNA, the TCRdb call of TRBD1 cannot be checked. CDR1 is WSHSY, CDR2 SAAADI, per germline. CDR3 size: 15 residues. CDR3: CASSDLQGTKNIQYF.

The chain has TRBV12-5 and TRBJ2-1. The germline V gene has CDR1 LGHNT and CDR2 FRNRAP. The CDR3 runs to 16 residues. CDR3 region: CASGLSLARLYNEQFF. The variable domain in full, with the rest retrieved from reference TRBV12-5 and TRBJ2-1, is DARVTQTPRHKVTEMGQEVTMRCQPILGHNTVFWYRQTMMQGLELLAYFRNRAPLDDSGMPKDRFSAEMPDATLATLKIQPSEPRDSAVYFCASGLSLARLYNEQFFGPGTRLTVL.

This sequence joins TRBV7-9 and TRBJ1-2; TCRdb's D call of TRBD1 is untestable without DNA. The CDR3 sequence is 13 residues long. Per germline, CDR1 SEHNR and CDR2 FQNEAQ (reference sequence). CDR3: CASSLAGDGGYTF.

This rearrangement joins TRBV29-1 to TRBJ1-4; TCRdb picks TRBD1, but there is no DNA to check that call. CDR3 length: 14 amino acids. Per the germline V gene, CDR1 is SQVTM and CDR2 is ANQGSEA. The CDR3 sequence is CSVSTGTANEKLFF.

The chain links TRBV5-1 to TRBJ1-3; TCRdb's D call, TRBD1, is unchecked because there is no DNA. The CDR3 extends over 15 amino acids. Germline V lookup: CDR1 SGHRS, CDR2 YFSETQ. CDR3 sequence: CASSSAGVYGNTIYF.

The V call is TRBV7-8, the J call TRBJ2-5; TCRdb names TRBD1, which stays unverified in the absence of DNA. Germline loops: CDR1 SGHVS, CDR2 FQNEAQ. The CDR3 has 14 residues. CDR3 in amino acids: CASDEGASQETQYF.

The V gene is TRBV20-1, the J gene TRBJ2-7; the D gene TCRdb calls, TRBD1, cannot be checked with no DNA. This CDR3 spans 14 amino acids. The germline V gene has CDR1 DFQATT and CDR2 SNEGSKA (reference sequence). The CDR3 loop is CSARQDRGLLEQYF.

The gene calls are TRBV20-1 and TRBJ2-1; the D call of TRBD1 rests on TCRdb alone, since no DNA is present to check it. The CDR3 totals 11 residues. The germline V gene encodes CDR1 DFQATT and CDR2 SNEGSKA (reference sequence). The CDR3 loop reads CSARSPREQFF.